The 8 T cell receptor beta chains in this list originate from one sample, sequenced in a study of blood T cell repertoires in COVID-19. Repertoires were generated with immunoSEQ multiplex PCR, while TCRdb's copy carries only in-frame clones and drops some. The sample lists 150,000 to 200,000 clones; about 85% were seen once. The material sequenced was peripheral blood. These receptors were collected from a man between 65 and 79 years old with active or convalescent COVID-19.

This clone was counted a few times. This chain uses TRBV28 with TRBJ2-7; perhaps TRBD1 as D (5 bases). Between the trimmed V and J ends, which lost 9 bases and 3 bases, there was a span of 15 bases. This CDR3 is built from 13 residues. Germline lookup yields CDR1 MDHEN and CDR2 SYDVKM. This CDR3 reads CASSAGPNYEQYF. The CDR3 DNA reads as TGTGCCAGTTCAGCAGGGCCCAACTACGAGCAGTACTTC.

This clone occurred once. The chain carries TRBV11-2 and TRBJ1-6; D perhaps matches TRBD1 (6 bases). The CDR3 is made up of 18 amino acids. The V gene lost 5 bases and the J gene lost 0 bases, with 17 bases spanning the gap. The germline gives CDR1 SGHAT, CDR2 FQNNGV. The CDR3 spells CASSLGHPGSSYNSPLHF. The CDR3 coding sequence is TGTGCCAGCAGCCTGGGACATCCTGGGAGCTCCTATAATTCACCCCTCCACTTT.

The gene calls are TRBV7-2 and TRBJ1-6; possible D gene TRBD1, 5 bases. This CDR3 has 13 residues. Germline V gives CDR1 SGHTA, CDR2 FQGNSA. Trimming took off 8 bases at V and 9 bases at J, with 14 bases between the two ends. The CDR3 protein is CASRPMGGSPLHF. The CDR3 bases are TGTGCCAGCCGCCCCATGGGGGGTTCACCCCTCCACTTT.

The chain employs TRBV21-1 and TRBJ1-2. TRBV21-1 is reported as a pseudogene. This CDR3 is built from 13 residues. The CDR3 here is CASSISRHYGYTF. As DNA, the CDR3 is TGTGCCAGCAGCATATCGCGGCACTATGGCTACACCTTC.

The gene calls are TRBV7-2 and TRBJ2-7, with D perhaps matching TRBD1 (5 bases). CDR3 length: 14 amino acids. The germline V gene has CDR1 SGHTA and CDR2 FQGNSA. V lost 4 bases, J lost 2 bases, and 12 bases lay in between. As DNA, the CDR3 is TGTGCCAGCAGCTCCCATCAGGGTCCCTACGAGCAGTACTTC. Protein product: CASSSHQGPYEQYF.

This chain connects TRBV28 to TRBJ1-1; 8 bases match TRBD1. V was pared by 5 bases and J by 3 bases, with 5 bases of the junction left unmatched. In germline, CDR1 is MDHEN, CDR2 SYDVKM. This CDR3 region has 14 residues. CDR3 loop: CASSGTGPDTEAFF. CDR3 nucleotide sequence: TGTGCCAGCAGTGGGACAGGTCCGGACACTGAAGCTTTCTTT.

Here the CDR3 reads CASSSSMNTGELFF. The CDR3 coding sequence is TGTGCCAGCTCTTCGAGCATGAACACCGGGGAGCTGTTTTTT. The genes are TRBV18 and TRBJ2-2; no firm D call. The CDR3 consists of 14 residues. Trimming left V 6 bases short and J 1 base short, with 9 bases between. Germline V gives CDR1 KGHSH, CDR2 LQKENI.

The chain joins TRBV19 to TRBJ2-2; D unresolved. The CDR3 sequence is 14 residues long. Looked up from germline, CDR1 is LNHDA and CDR2 is SQIVND (reference sequence). Trimming took off 3 bases at V and 4 bases at J, with 9 bases between the two ends. The CDR3 is CASSIRHFTGELFF. The CDR3 DNA is TGTGCCAGTAGTATTCGACACTTCACCGGGGAGCTGTTTTTT.